This TCR beta chain derives from a study of T cell responses to AZD1222 COVID-19 vaccine. Method: immunoSEQ multiplex PCR; TCRdb's copy keeps in-frame clones and lacks some. Among fewer than 200,000 clones listed, 85% to 90% were seen once. V was trimmed by 5 bases and J by 1 base, leaving 11 bases between them. Germline values: CDR1 SGHAT, CDR2 FQNNGV. CDR3 length equals 15 residues. This TCR was recovered from an adult in good health. The chain joins TRBV11-2 to TRBJ2-2; D possibly corresponds to TRBD2 (5 bases). Specimen: peripheral blood, collected on day 0 of AZD1222 vaccination. The CDR3 loop reads CASSPLGRNTGELFF. CDR3 DNA sequence: TGTGCCAGCAGCCCCTTGGGGAGGAACACCGGGGAGCTGTTTTTT. The full variable domain, its missing parts supplied by reference TRBV11-2 and TRBJ2-2, is EAGVAQSPRYKIIEKRQSVAFWCNPISGHATLYWYQQILGQGPKLLIQFQNNGVVDDSQLPKDRFSAERLKGVDSTLKIQPAKLEDSAVYLCASSPLGRNTGELFFGEGSRLTVL.